This T cell receptor beta chain was identified in a study of cytomegalovirus exposure and HLA in healthy donors. This table comes from immunoSEQ multiplex PCR, and its TCRdb copy is limited to in-frame clones, with some not included. The sample shows 110,000 or so clones, about 88% of them seen only once. The CDR3 spans 16 residues. V lost 4 bases to trimming and J lost 4 bases; unmatched junction nucleotides: 11. Germline V gives CDR1 SGHNT, CDR2 YYREEE (reference sequence). Study-wide results and caveats: As was reported, the classifier diagnosed cytomegalovirus status with high specificity and sensitivity.

About this clone: Its antigen is not identified.

Sequencing used PBMCs. The genes are TRBV5-4 and TRBJ1-1; 9 nucleotides align to TRBD1. This TCR was recovered from a man between 18 and 29 years old in good health and CMV-seropositive. The CDR3 DNA sequence: TGTGCCAGCAGCACCGGGACAGGGCTCGTCGGCACTGAAGCTTTCTTT. Encoded protein: CASSTGTGLVGTEAFF.